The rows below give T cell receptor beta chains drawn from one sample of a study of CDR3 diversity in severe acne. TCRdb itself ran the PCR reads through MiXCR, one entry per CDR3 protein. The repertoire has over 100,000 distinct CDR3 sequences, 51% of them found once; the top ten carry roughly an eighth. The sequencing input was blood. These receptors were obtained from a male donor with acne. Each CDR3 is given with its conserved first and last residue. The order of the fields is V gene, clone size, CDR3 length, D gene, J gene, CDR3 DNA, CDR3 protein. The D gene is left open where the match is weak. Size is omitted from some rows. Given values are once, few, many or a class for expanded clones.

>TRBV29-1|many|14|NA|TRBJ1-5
TGCAGCGTCGGTACAGGGATTAGCAATCAGCCCCAGCATTTT
CSVGTGISNQPQHF
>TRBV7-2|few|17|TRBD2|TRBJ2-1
TGTGCCAGCAGCTTAGAGGGGCGGGGTAGCGGGAGTGGTGAGCAGTTCTTC
CASSLEGRGSGSGEQFF
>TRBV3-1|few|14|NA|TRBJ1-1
TGTGCCAGCAGCCACCACGGGACGAACACTGAAGCTTTCTTT
CASSHHGTNTEAFF
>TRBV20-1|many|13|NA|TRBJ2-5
TGCAGTGTTAACGGACGGGGTCGAGAGACCCAGTACTTC
CSVNGRGRETQYF
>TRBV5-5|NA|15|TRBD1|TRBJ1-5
TGTGCCAGCAAGTCTGGGACAGGGCAGGATCAGCCCCAGCATTTT
CASKSGTGQDQPQHF
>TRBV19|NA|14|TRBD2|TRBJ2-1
TGTGCCAGTAACAGCGGGAGCTCCTACAATGAGCAGTTCTTC
CASNSGSSYNEQFF
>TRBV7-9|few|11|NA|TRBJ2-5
TGTGCCAGCACCGAGGGGGAGACCCAGTACTTC
CASTEGETQYF
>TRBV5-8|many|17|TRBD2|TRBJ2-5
TGTGCCAGCAGCTTGTTTGGGACTAGCGGGAGAGTAGAGACCCAGTACTTC
CASSLFGTSGRVETQYF
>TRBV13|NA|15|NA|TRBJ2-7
TGTGCCAGCAGCTCCTCCGGGACCGTGTCCTACGAGCAGTACTTC
CASSSSGTVSYEQYF
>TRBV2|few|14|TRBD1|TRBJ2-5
TGTGCCAGCAGTGGAGACAGGGGCCAAGAGACCCAGTACTTC
CASSGDRGQETQYF
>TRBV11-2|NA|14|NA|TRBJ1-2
TGTGCCAGCAGTGAGGGGGGGGGCTACTATGGCTACACCTTC
CASSEGGGYYGYTF
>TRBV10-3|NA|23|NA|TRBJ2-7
NA
CAISDSGFYLCAWSVSPLGEQYF
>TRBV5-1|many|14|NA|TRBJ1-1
TGCGCCAGCAGCTTGGGGACAGAGGATCTTGAAGCTTTCTTT
CASSLGTEDLEAFF
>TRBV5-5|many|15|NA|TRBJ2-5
TGTGCCAGCAGCCTCGACGGGGCCAACCAAGAGACCCAGTACTTC
CASSLDGANQETQYF
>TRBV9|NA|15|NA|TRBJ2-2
TGTGCCAGCAGCGCAACACGACTATTCACCGGGGAGCTGTTTTTT
CASSATRLFTGELFF
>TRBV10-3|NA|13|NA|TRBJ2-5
TGTGCCATCGCCGGGCAGCAACAAGAGACCCAGTACTTC
CAIAGQQQETQYF
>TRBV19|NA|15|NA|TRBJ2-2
TGTGCCAGTAGGCATGGGACAAGAGTGCCCCGGGAGCTGTTTTTT
CASRHGTRVPRELFF
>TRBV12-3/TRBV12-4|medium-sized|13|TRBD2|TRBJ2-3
TGTGCCAGCAGTTCGACTAGCGGAGATACGCAGTATTTT
CASSSTSGDTQYF
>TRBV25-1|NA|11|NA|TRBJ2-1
TGTGCCAGCGGGAGTCTCAATGAGCAGTTCTTC
CASGSLNEQFF
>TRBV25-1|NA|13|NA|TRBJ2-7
TGTGCCAGCAGTGAATACCGGGACTCTGAGCAGTACTTC
CASSEYRDSEQYF
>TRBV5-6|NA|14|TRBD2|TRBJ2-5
TGTGCCAGCAGCTCCGGACTAGCGGAAGAGACCCAGTACTTC
CASSSGLAEETQYF
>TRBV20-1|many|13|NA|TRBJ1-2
TGCAGTGCTAGGTTACAGCCTAACTATGGCTACACCTTC
CSARLQPNYGYTF
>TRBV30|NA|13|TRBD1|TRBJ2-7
TGTGCCTGGAGTCCGACAGGGGCGTACGAGCAGTACTTC
CAWSPTGAYEQYF